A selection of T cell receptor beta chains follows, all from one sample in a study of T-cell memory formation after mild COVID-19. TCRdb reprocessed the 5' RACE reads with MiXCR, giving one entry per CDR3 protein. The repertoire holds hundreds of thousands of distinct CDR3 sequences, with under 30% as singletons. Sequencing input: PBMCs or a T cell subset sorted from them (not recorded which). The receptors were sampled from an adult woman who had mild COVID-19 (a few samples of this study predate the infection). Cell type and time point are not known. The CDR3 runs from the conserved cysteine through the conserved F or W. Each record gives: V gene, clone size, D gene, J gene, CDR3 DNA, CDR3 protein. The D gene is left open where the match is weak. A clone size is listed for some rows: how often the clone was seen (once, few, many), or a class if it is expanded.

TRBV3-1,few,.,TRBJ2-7,TGTGCCAGCAGCCACTTACAGGGTACCTACGAGCAGTACTTC,CASSHLQGTYEQYF
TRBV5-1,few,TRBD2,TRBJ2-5,TGCGCCAGCAGCTTAAGACTAGCGGGGGGAACAGAGACCCAGTACTTC,CASSLRLAGGTETQYF
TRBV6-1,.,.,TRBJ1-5,TGTGCCAGCAGACGCGCGGATCAGCCCCAGCATTTT,CASRRADQPQHF
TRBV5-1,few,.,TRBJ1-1,TGCGCCAGCACCTCGGGGGAAGGGGACACTGAAGCTTTCTTT,CASTSGEGDTEAFF
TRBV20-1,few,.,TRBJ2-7,TGCAGTGCTAGATTCGGGACAAATTTTCTTCGCTCCGAGCAGTACTTC,CSARFGTNFLRSEQYF
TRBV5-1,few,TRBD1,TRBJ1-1,TGCGCCAGCAGTTATGACAGGGTGAACACTGAAGCTTTCTTT,CASSYDRVNTEAFF
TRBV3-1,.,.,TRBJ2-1,TGTGCCAGCAGCCGGGCGAGAGAGCAGTTCTTC,CASSRAREQFF
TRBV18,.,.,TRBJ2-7,TGTGCCAGCTCACCGCGGAGGGGATTGGGGTACGAGCAGTACTTC,CASSPRRGLGYEQYF
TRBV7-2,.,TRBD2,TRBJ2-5,TGTGCCAGCAGCACTCCTGTGACTAGCGGGTCCCAAGAGACCCAGTACTTC,CASSTPVTSGSQETQYF
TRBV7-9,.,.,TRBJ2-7,TGTGCCAGCAGCTATCCCGAGGGTTTCAACGAGCAGTACTTC,CASSYPEGFNEQYF
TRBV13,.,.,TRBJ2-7,TGTGCCAGCAGCTTTTTCCTAGCACGGATAAACTCCTACGAGCAGTACTTC,CASSFFLARINSYEQYF
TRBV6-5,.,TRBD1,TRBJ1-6,TGTGCCAGCAGTTACGGATTGGGACAGGGTGGCAATTCACCCCTCCACTTT,CASSYGLGQGGNSPLHF
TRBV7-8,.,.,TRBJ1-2,TGTGCCAGCAGCTTAATAGGGTCACACTATGGCTACACCTTC,CASSLIGSHYGYTF
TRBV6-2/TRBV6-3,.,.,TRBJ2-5,TGTGCCAGCAGTAAGCAGGGCAAAGAGACCCAGTACTTC,CASSKQGKETQYF
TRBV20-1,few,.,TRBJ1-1,TGCAGTGCTAGAGATCACACGAAAGGCACTGAAGCTTTCTTT,CSARDHTKGTEAFF
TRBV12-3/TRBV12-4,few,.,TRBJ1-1,TGTGCCAGCAGTTTAGGGTTCGATCGCCCTGAAGCTTTCTTT,CASSLGFDRPEAFF
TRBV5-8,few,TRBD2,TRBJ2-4,TGTGCCAGCAGCGCTAGCGGGGGCCCAAACATTCAGTACTTC,CASSASGGPNIQYF
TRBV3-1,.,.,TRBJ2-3,TGTGCCAGCAGCTTCGCCCTTGCCCCCCATAGCACAGATACGCAGTATTTT,CASSFALAPHSTDTQYF
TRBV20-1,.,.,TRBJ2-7,TGCAGTGCTCCTGGACAGACTTACGAGCAGTACTTC,CSAPGQTYEQYF
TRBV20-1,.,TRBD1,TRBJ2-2,TGCAGTGCTCTACGCCGGGACAGGAACACCGGGGAGCTGTTTTTT,CSALRRDRNTGELFF
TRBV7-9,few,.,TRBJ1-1,TGTGCCAGCAGCTTCCCCACGGCGGGCACTGAAGCTTTCTTT,CASSFPTAGTEAFF
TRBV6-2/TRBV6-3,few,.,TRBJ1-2,TGTGCCAGCAGACCCGATCAGGTGCCTCGTGGCTACACCTTC,CASRPDQVPRGYTF
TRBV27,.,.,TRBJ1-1,TGTGCCAGCAGTTTATCGTACACGGGGGAAGCTTTCTTT,CASSLSYTGEAFF
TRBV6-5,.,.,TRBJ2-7,TGTGCCAGCAGCTATTTCCCGGGGAGCTCCTACGAGCAGTACTTC,CASSYFPGSSYEQYF
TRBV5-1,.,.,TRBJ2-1,TGCGCCAGCAGCATGCAGGGTCTTAGCAATGAGCAGTTCTTC,CASSMQGLSNEQFF
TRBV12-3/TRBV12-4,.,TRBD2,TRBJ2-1,TGTGCCAGCAGCTTGAGCGGGAGGGCCGTGAATGAGCAGTTCTTC,CASSLSGRAVNEQFF
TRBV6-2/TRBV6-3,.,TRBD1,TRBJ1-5,TGTGCCAGCAGTCCTGGACAGGGCTATCAGCCCCAGCATTTT,CASSPGQGYQPQHF
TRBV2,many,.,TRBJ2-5,TGTGCCAGCAGGACTAGTCGGGAGACCCAGTACTTC,CASRTSRETQYF
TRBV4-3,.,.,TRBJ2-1,TGCGCCAGCAGGTACCAGATTTCAGGGGACCCTACGAATGAGCAGTTCTTC,CASRYQISGDPTNEQFF
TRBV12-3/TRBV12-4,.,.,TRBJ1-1,TGTGCCAGCGGATCTCGGGTGAACACTGAAGCTTTCTTT,CASGSRVNTEAFF
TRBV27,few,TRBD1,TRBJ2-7,TGTGCCAGCAGTGACTCTACCGGGACAGGCTACGAGCAGTACTTC,CASSDSTGTGYEQYF
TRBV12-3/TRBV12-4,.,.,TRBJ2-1,TGTGCCAGCAGTTCGGAAGGGAATGATGAGCAGTTCTTC,CASSSEGNDEQFF
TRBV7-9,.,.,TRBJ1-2,TGTGCCAGCAGCTTAGTCTATGGAAATGGCTACACCTTC,CASSLVYGNGYTF
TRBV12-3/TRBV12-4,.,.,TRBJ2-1,TGTGCCAGCAGTTTTGGGGCCAGCCTTGCGGGGAGGGAGCAGTTCTTC,CASSFGASLAGREQFF
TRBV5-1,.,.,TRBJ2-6,TGCGCCAGCAGCTTGAGGCGGGACACCTCTGGGGCCAACGTCCTGACTTTC,CASSLRRDTSGANVLTF
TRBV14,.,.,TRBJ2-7,TGTTCCAGCAGCTATAGGACTTTCGCCTACGAGCAGTACTTC,CSSSYRTFAYEQYF
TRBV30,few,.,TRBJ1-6,TGTGCCTGGAGTGTTTCGGACACGTCCTCACCCCTCCACTTT,CAWSVSDTSSPLHF
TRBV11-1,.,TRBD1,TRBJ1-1,TGTGCCAGCAGCATAAACAGGGGGCTGGGCACTGAAGCTTTCTTT,CASSINRGLGTEAFF
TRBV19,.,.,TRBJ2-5,TGTGCCAGTAGCGATCGTGGGGTTCAAGAGACCCAGTACTTC,CASSDRGVQETQYF
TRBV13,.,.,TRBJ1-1,TGTGCCAGCAGCTTAAGAAGCAGCACTGAAGCTTTCTTT,CASSLRSSTEAFF
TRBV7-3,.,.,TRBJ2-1,TGTGCCAGCAGCTTAAGGGGGCCGAGCTCCTACAATGAGCAGTTCTTC,CASSLRGPSSYNEQFF
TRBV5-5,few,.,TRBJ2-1,TGTGCCAGCAGCTTAGAGGGTGATAGCGTCGATGAGCAGTTCTTC,CASSLEGDSVDEQFF
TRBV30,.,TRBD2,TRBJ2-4,TGTGCCTGGAGCGGGGGGGCCGGCAAAAACATTCAGTACTTC,CAWSGGAGKNIQYF
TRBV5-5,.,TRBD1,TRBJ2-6,TGTGCCAGCAGCTTGTTAGGACAGGGGGTGATAAACTCTGGGGCCAACGTCCTGACTTTC,CASSLLGQGVINSGANVLTF
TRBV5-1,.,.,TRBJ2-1,TGCGCCAGCAGCTCTACTCCAGGTCGGGGGAATGAGCAGTTCTTC,CASSSTPGRGNEQFF
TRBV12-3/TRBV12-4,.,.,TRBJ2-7,TGTGCCAGCAGTATAGCGGGACAGGGCGCTTACGAGCAGTACTTC,CASSIAGQGAYEQYF
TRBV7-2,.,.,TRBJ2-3,TGTGCCAGCAGCTTATCAGGGCAGGGGACGAAGGTTGGCACAGATACGCAGTATTTT,CASSLSGQGTKVGTDTQYF
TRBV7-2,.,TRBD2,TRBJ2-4,TGTGCCAGCAGCCCCCACTTAGCGGGAGTGCACAAAAACATTCAGTACTTC,CASSPHLAGVHKNIQYF
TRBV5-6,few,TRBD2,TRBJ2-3,TGTGCCAGCAGCTTGGAACTAGCGGGAGTCGGGACAGATACGCAGTATTTT,CASSLELAGVGTDTQYF
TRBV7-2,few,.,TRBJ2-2,TGTGCCAGCAGGGCAAGGACGAACACCGGGGAGCTGTTTTTT,CASRARTNTGELFF
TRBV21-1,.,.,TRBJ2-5,TGTGCCAGCAGCAAAGCCCCTAGCGGGAGCGCGGGGACCCAGTACTTC,CASSKAPSGSAGTQYF
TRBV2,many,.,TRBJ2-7,TGTGCCAGCAGTGGAGACTTCGACAGGCCCGCCTCCTACGAGCAGTACTTC,CASSGDFDRPASYEQYF
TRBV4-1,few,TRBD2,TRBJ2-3,TGCGCCAGCAGCCAAGATGCACTAGCGGGGGGGCCAGATACGCAGTATTTT,CASSQDALAGGPDTQYF
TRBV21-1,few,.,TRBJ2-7,TGTGCCAGCATCTGGACTGACTCCTACGAGCAGTACTTC,CASIWTDSYEQYF
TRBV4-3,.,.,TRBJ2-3,TGCGCCAGCAGCACGACGGTCACAGATACGCAGTATTTT,CASSTTVTDTQYF
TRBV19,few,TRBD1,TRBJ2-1,TGTGCCAGCTCACAGGGGGTTTTGGGCAATGAGCAGTTCTTC,CASSQGVLGNEQFF
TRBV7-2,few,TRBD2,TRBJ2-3,TGTGCCAGCAGTTTAAACTGGGGACTAGCGGGACCCTGGAGTACGCAGTATTTT,CASSLNWGLAGPWSTQYF
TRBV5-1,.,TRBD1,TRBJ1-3,TGCGCCAGCAGCTTGGTAGGGGGCAGCACTGGAAACACCATATATTTT,CASSLVGGSTGNTIYF
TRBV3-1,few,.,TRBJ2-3,TGTGCCAGCAGCCAATCCTCTAGCGTGCGAGATACGCAGTATTTT,CASSQSSSVRDTQYF